This entry features one TCR beta chain sequence. It was negative isolation that provided the CD8+ and CD4+ T cells, whereas TEMRA cells were enriched by FACS. The data belong to a study of CD8 T cells in Susac syndrome. Reverse transcription of roughly 0.5 to 1 ug RNA was carried out with random hexamers. One entry per CDR3 protein, called by TCRdb with MiXCR from the immunoSEQ multiplex PCR reads. The repertoire holds about 200,000 distinct CDR3 sequences, with roughly 94% as singletons. V lost 3 bases and J lost 0, with 6 bases in between. Germline assignment: CDR1 MNHEY and CDR2 SVGEGT. This CDR3 has 14 residues.

The source material was CD4+ T cells from PBMCs. This chain links TRBV6-2 or TRBV6-3 with TRBJ2-1; tentatively, D is TRBD1 or TRBD2 (5 bases each). This clonotype was obtained from a human donor with multiple sclerosis. This CDR3 is CASSYGGSYNEQFF. The DNA for the CDR3 is TGTGCCAGCAGTTATGGGGGCTCCTACAATGAGCAGTTCTTC.